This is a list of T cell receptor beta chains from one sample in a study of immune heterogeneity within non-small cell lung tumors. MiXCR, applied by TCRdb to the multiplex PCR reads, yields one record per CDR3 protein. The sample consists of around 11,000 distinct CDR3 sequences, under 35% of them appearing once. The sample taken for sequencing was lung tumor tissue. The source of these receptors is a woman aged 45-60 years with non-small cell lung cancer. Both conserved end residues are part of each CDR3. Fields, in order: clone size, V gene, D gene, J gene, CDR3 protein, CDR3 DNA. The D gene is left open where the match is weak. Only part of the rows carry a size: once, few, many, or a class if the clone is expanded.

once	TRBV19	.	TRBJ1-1	CASSMFGEATEAFF	TGTGCCAGTAGTATGTTTGGTGAGGCCACTGAAGCTTTCTTT
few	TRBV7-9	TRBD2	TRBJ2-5	CASSLRLAGAETQYF	TGTGCCAGCAGCCTAAGACTAGCGGGGGCAGAGACCCAGTACTTC
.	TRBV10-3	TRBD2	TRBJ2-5	CAISEALGLAVRETQYF	TGTGCCATCAGTGAAGCCCTAGGACTAGCGGTCCGAGAGACCCAGTACTTC
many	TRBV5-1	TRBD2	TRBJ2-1	CASSLVVAGDEQFF	TGCGCCAGCAGCTTGGTGGTAGCGGGAGATGAGCAGTTCTTC
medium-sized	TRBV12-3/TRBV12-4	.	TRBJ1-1	CASAATLNTEAFF	TGTGCCAGCGCGGCGACACTCAACACTGAAGCTTTCTTT
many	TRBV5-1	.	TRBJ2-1	CASSFSYNEQFF	TGCGCCAGCAGCTTCTCCTACAATGAGCAGTTCTTC
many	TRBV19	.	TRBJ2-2	CATRDPFANTGELFF	TGTGCCACCCGAGATCCGTTCGCGAACACCGGGGAGCTGTTTTTT
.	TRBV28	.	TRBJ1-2	CASSLYGDAGYTF	TGTGCCAGCAGTTTATACGGGGATGCAGGCTACACCTTC
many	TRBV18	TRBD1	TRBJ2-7	CASSLTGDTYEQYF	TGTGCCAGCTCACTTACAGGGGATACCTACGAGCAGTACTTC
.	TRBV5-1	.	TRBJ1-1	CASDEGGVYGEAFF	TGCGCCAGCGACGAAGGGGGGGTGTACGGTGAAGCTTTCTTT
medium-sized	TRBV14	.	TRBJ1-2	CASSRSFLGGFGNYGYTF	TGTGCCAGCAGCCGGAGTTTTCTTGGGGGTTTTGGTAACTATGGCTACACCTTC
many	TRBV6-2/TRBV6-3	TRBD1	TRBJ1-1	CASSYSLSGTVLSPEAFF	TGTGCCAGCAGTTACTCCCTATCGGGGACAGTCCTTAGCCCTGAAGCTTTCTTT
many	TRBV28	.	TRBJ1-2	CASSASGVSTAATRDGYTF	TGTGCCAGCAGCGCGAGCGGGGTGTCGACAGCGGCGACGAGGGATGGCTACACCTTC
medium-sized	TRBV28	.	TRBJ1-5	CASSLWEQYSNQPQHF	TGTGCCAGCAGTTTATGGGAGCAGTATAGCAATCAGCCCCAGCATTTT
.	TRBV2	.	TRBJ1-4	CASITHFGEKLFF	TGTGCCAGCATTACTCATTTTGGTGAAAAACTGTTTTTT
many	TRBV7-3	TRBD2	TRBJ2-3	CASSFLAGSTDTQYF	TGTGCCAGCAGCTTTCTAGCGGGGAGCACAGATACGCAGTATTTT
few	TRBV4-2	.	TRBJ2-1	CASSQAGRIAYNEQFF	TGTGCCAGCAGCCAAGCGGGGCGGATCGCCTACAATGAGCAGTTCTTC
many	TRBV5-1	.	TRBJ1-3	CASRLLQGEGNTIYF	TGCGCCAGCAGATTACTACAGGGAGAAGGAAACACCATATATTTT
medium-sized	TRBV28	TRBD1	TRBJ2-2	CASSPAVTTGVVTGELFF	TGTGCCAGCAGTCCAGCCGTCACGACAGGGGTCGTCACCGGGGAGCTGTTTTTT
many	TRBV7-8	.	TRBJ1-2	CASSLELYGPYGYTF	TGTGCCAGCAGCTTAGAACTCTATGGCCCCTATGGCTACACCTTC
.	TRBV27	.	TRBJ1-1	CASSPSRGSTEAFF	TGTGCCAGCAGTCCGTCCAGAGGTAGCACTGAAGCTTTCTTT
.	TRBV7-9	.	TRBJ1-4	CASSMALQWGEKLFF	TGTGCCAGCAGCATGGCTTTGCAGTGGGGTGAAAAACTGTTTTTT
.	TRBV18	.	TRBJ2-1	CASSPPIGQGSYNEQFF	TGTGCCAGCTCACCACCCATCGGCCAGGGCTCCTACAATGAGCAGTTCTTC
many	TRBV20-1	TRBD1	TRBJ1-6	CSARNNMDRLNSPLHF	TGCAGTGCTAGAAATAACATGGACAGGCTGAATTCACCCCTCCACTTT
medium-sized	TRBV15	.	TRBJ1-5	CATSRDQGQGVGQPQHF	TGTGCCACCAGCAGAGATCAGGGACAAGGGGTAGGGCAGCCCCAGCATTTT
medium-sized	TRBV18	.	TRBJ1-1	CASSPPNGNTEAFF	TGTGCCAGCTCACCCCCGAACGGGAACACTGAAGCTTTCTTT
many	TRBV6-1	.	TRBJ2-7	CASSEVDAYAQYF	TGTGCCAGCAGTGAAGTAGATGCCTACGCGCAGTACTTC
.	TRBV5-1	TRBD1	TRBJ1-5	CASKDRPYSNQPQHF	TGCGCGTCTAAGGACAGGCCGTATAGCAATCAGCCCCAGCATTTT
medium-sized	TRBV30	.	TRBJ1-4	CAWSKWGGVVEKLFF	TGTGCCTGGAGTAAGTGGGGAGGAGTGGTTGAAAAACTGTTTTTT
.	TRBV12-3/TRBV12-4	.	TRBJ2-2	CASSGNTGELFF	TGTGCCAGCAGTGGGAACACCGGGGAGCTGTTTTTT
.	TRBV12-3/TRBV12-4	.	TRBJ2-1	CASKGQGMVAGDEQFF	TGTGCCAGCAAGGGACAGGGGATGGTAGCGGGAGATGAGCAGTTCTTC
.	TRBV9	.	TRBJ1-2	CASSVTWYGYTF	TGTGCCAGCAGCGTTACCTGGTATGGCTACACCTTC
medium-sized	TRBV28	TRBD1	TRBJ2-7	CASSLPGTGAYEQYF	TGTGCCAGCAGTTTGCCCGGGACAGGCGCCTACGAGCAGTACTTC
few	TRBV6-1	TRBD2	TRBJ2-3	CASSYTGTSSSDTQYF	TGTGCCAGCAGTTACACCGGGACTAGTAGTTCAGATACGCAGTATTTT
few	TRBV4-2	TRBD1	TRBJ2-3	CASSQDQNRQGAQYF	TGTGCCAGCAGCCAGGACCAAAACCGACAGGGCGCGCAGTATTTT
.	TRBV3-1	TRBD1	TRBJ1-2	CASRPPGQENSDYTF	TGTGCCAGCAGACCCCCGGGACAGGAGAATTCCGACTACACCTTC
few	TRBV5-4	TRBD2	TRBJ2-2	CASRSSGRNTGELFF	TGTGCCAGCAGATCAAGCGGGAGGAACACCGGGGAGCTGTTTTTT
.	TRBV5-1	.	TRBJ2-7	CASSLAGNSYEQYF	TGCGCCAGCAGCTTGGCGGGGAACTCCTACGAGCAGTACTTC
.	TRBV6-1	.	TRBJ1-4	CASKQGFFTTNEKLFF	TGTGCCAGCAAGCAGGGGTTCTTTACAACTAATGAAAAACTGTTTTTT
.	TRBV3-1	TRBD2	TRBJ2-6	CASSRRGGGDSGGANFLTF	TGTGCCAGCAGCCGGCGGGGCGGGGGGGATTCTGGTGGGGCCAACTTCCTGACTTTC
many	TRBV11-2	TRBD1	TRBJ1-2	CASSLGQGTNYGYTF	TGTGCCAGCAGCCTTGGACAGGGTACTAACTATGGCTACACCTTC
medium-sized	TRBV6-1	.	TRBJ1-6	CASSWALSYNSPLHF	TGTGCCAGCTCATGGGCTCTGAGTTATAATTCACCCCTCCACTTT
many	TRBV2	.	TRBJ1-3	CARVTGGNTIYF	TGTGCCAGAGTGACTGGTGGAAACACCATATATTTT
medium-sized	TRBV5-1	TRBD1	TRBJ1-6	CASSHRQGSYNSPLHF	TGCGCCAGCAGCCATAGACAGGGCTCCTATAATTCACCCCTCCACTTT
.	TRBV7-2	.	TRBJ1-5	CSSSQDYQPQHF	TGTTCCAGCAGCCAAGACTATCAGCCCCAGCATTTT
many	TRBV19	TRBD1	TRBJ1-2	CATSRGNYGYTF	TGTGCCACCTCCAGGGGGAACTATGGCTACACCTTC
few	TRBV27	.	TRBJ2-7	CASSSPSAILYEQYF	TGTGCCAGCAGCTCTCCTAGCGCCATTCTATACGAGCAGTACTTC
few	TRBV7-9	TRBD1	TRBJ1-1	CASSLGGTGKPEAFF	TGTGCCAGCAGCTTGGGGGGGACAGGGAAACCTGAAGCTTTCTTT
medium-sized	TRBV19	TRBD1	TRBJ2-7	CASKVPGGTYEQYF	TGTGCCAGTAAGGTGCCAGGGGGAACCTACGAGCAGTACTTC
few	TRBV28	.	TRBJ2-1	CATSGTPSGDEQFF	TGTGCCACCTCCGGGACTCCATCAGGAGATGAGCAGTTCTTC
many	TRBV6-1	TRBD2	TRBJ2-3	CAGRQREGPDTQYF	TGTGCCGGCCGGCAGCGGGAGGGCCCTGATACGCAGTATTTT
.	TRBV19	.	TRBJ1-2	CASRRTEYGYTF	TGTGCCAGTAGGCGGACGGAATATGGCTACACCTTC
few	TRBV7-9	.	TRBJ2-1	CASSWTGNEQFF	TGTGCCAGCAGCTGGACCGGGAATGAGCAGTTCTTC
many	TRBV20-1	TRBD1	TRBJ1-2	CSARDARGVGYTF	TGCAGTGCTAGAGATGCCAGGGGGGTTGGCTACACCTTC
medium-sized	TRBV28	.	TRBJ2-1	CASRPAFSYNEQFF	TGTGCCAGCAGACCAGCCTTCTCCTACAATGAGCAGTTCTTC